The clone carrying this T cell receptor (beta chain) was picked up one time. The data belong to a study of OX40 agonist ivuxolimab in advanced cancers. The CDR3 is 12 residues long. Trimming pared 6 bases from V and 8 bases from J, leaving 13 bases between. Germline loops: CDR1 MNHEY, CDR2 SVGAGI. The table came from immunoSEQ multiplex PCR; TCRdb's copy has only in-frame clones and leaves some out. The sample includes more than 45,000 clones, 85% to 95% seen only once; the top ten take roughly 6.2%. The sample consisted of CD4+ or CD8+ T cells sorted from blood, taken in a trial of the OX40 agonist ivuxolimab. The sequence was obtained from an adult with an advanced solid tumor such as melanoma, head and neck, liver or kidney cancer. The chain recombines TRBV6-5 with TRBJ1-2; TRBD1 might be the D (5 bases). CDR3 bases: TGTGCCAGCAGCCGCGGGGGTCAGGGCTACACCTTC. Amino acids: CASSRGGQGYTF.